These 19 T cell receptor beta chains were sequenced from one sample in a study of T cell responses to AZD1222 COVID-19 vaccine. The repertoire was sequenced with immunoSEQ multiplex PCR; TCRdb's copy has only in-frame clones and lacks some. The sample records roughly 150,000 clones, less than 95% being singletons. The specimen was peripheral blood, collected 28 days after the second AZD1222 dose. These receptors were taken from an adult who received the AZD1222 COVID-19 vaccine.

CDR3 nucleotide sequence: TGTGCCAGCAGCCTTAATTTGCTAGCGGGACTAAGGGCCTACAATGAGCAGTTCTTC. Its translation: CASSLNLLAGLRAYNEQFF. V gene TRBV7-9 combines with J gene TRBJ2-1; 9 bases map to TRBD2. The CDR3 length is 19 residues. Germline lookup yields CDR1 SEHNR and CDR2 FQNEAQ (reference sequence). V lost 5 bases to trimming and J lost 2 bases; unmatched junction nucleotides: 16.

V and J are TRBV5-4 and TRBJ1-2; 7 nucleotides align to TRBD1. CDR1 and CDR2 from the germline V gene are SGHNT and YYREEE (reference sequence). The CDR3 runs to 15 residues. After removal of 4 bases from V and 6 bases from J, the junction contained 12 bases not matched to a gene. The CDR3 region has the DNA TGTGCCAGCAGCCCGAGAACCCGGACAGGTGATGGCTACACCTTC. Amino acids: CASSPRTRTGDGYTF.

The chain uses TRBV30 and TRBJ1-2; D gene ambiguous. The CDR3 extends over 12 amino acids. The germline CDR1 and CDR2 sequences are GTSNPN and SVGIG (reference sequence). V was clipped by 5 bases and J by 0 bases, with 7 bases between them. The CDR3 is CAWSKANYGYTF. The CDR3 DNA reads as TGTGCCTGGTCGAAGGCTAACTATGGCTACACCTTC.

V usage is TRBV29-1 and J usage is TRBJ2-7; 9 bases agree with TRBD1. CDR1 is SQVTM and CDR2 is ANQGSEA in the germline V gene. The CDR3 is 12 residues long. With V trimmed by 1 base and J by 6 bases, 1 base remained unmatched. The CDR3 bases are TGCAGCGTTGAAGGACAGGGGGGCGAGCAGTACTTC. Protein: CSVEGQGGEQYF.

This rearrangement joins TRBV10-3 to TRBJ1-2; D not resolved. This CDR3 has 14 amino acids. Deletions cut 1 base from V and 1 base from J, with 7 bases between. CDR1 ENHRY and CDR2 SYGVKD come from the germline V gene. The CDR3 DNA reads as TGTGCCATCAGTGAGTATCGGAGTAACTATGGCTACACCTTC. It yields the protein CAISEYRSNYGYTF.

V and J are TRBV6-1 and TRBJ1-5; 7 positions agree with TRBD1. With 0 bases clipped from V and 1 base from J, the junction kept 0 bases outside the gene matches. This CDR3 spans 15 amino acids. Germline V gene lookup returns CDR1 MNHNS and CDR2 SASEGT. CDR3 amino acids: CASSEAGQSNQPQHF. Written as DNA, the CDR3 is TGTGCCAGCAGTGAAGCGGGACAGAGCAATCAGCCCCAGCATTTT.

V gene TRBV5-1 combines with J gene TRBJ2-1, with unresolved D. Germline V gives CDR1 SGHRS, CDR2 YFSETQ. Deletions cut 0 bases from V and 0 bases from J, with 10 bases between. The CDR3 is made up of 16 amino acids. The CDR3 spells CASSLVWASSYNEQFF. CDR3 nucleotide sequence: TGCGCCAGCAGCTTGGTTTGGGCGAGCTCCTACAATGAGCAGTTCTTC.

The J gene is TRBJ2-1, the V gene TRBV28, with TRBD1 as a possible D gene (6 bases). The CDR3 totals 15 residues. Per the germline V gene, CDR1 is MDHEN and CDR2 is SYDVKM. The CDR3 DNA reads as TGTGCGAGCGGTAGTCCTACAGGGTTCTACAATGAGCAGTTCTTC. Translation gives CASGSPTGFYNEQFF. Supplemented by reference TRBV28 and TRBJ2-1, the full variable domain reads DVKVTQSSRYLVKRTGEKVFLECVQDMDHENMFWYRQDPGLGLRLIYFSYDVKMKEKGDIPEGYSVSREKKERFSLILESASTNQTSMYLCASGSPTGFYNEQFFGPGTRLTVL.

The chain is built from TRBV7-2 and TRBJ2-7; weak D call: TRBD1 (6 bases). V was cut by 2 bases and J by 3 bases, with 17 bases left in between. Germline V gene lookup returns CDR1 SGHTA and CDR2 FQGNSA. The length of the CDR3 is 16 residues. The CDR3 nucleotides read TGTGCCAGCAGCTTATTGCCGGGGCAGGGGAACTACGAGCAGTACTTC. Its translation is CASSLLPGQGNYEQYF.

The chain links TRBV19 to TRBJ1-1; D uncertain. CDR3 length: 14 residues. In germline, CDR1 is LNHDA, CDR2 SQIVND (reference sequence). V was shortened by 7 bases and J by 0 bases, with 12 bases between the two germline ends. The DNA for the CDR3 is TGTGCCAGTATGGCCAGCTTAATGAACACTGAAGCTTTCTTT. Amino acid sequence: CASMASLMNTEAFF.

The CDR3 sequence is CASRRAIATNEKLFF. CDR3 in DNA: TGTGCCAGCAGACGGGCGATTGCAACTAATGAAAAACTGTTTTTT. The chain uses TRBV11-2 and TRBJ1-4; the D is unclear. From germline, CDR1 is SGHAT and CDR2 FQNNGV. Trimming shortened V by 6 bases and J by 0 bases, and 11 bases separated the two germline ends. This CDR3 region has 15 residues. Filled out from reference TRBV11-2 and TRBJ1-4, the complete variable domain reads EAGVAQSPRYKIIEKRQSVAFWCNPISGHATLYWYQQILGQGPKLLIQFQNNGVVDDSQLPKDRFSAERLKGVDSTLKIQPAKLEDSAVYLCASRRAIATNEKLFFGSGTQLSVL.

The V gene is TRBV18, the J gene TRBJ2-7, with TRBD1 identical over 12 bases. The ends lost 0 bases at V and 9 bases at J; junction bases unmatched: 6. Germline V gene sequence: CDR1 KGHSH, CDR2 LQKENI. The CDR3 extends over 15 amino acids. The CDR3 DNA reads TGTGCCAGCTCACCACCGGGACAGGGGGCTTTCTGGCAGTACTTC. Its protein is CASSPPGQGAFWQYF.

The genes are TRBV10-3 and TRBJ2-4, with 12 bases that match TRBD2. V trimming: 2 bases; J trimming: 7 bases; junction bases outside the gene matches: 3. The CDR3 length is 15 residues. Germline CDR1 and CDR2: ENHRY and SYGVKD. The CDR3 protein is CAISEGLAGGNIQYF. CDR3 DNA: TGTGCCATCAGTGAGGGGCTAGCGGGAGGGAACATTCAGTACTTC.

The chain carries TRBV10-2 and TRBJ1-5, with D perhaps TRBD1 (6 bases). The CDR3 consists of 16 residues. V was clipped by 2 bases and J by 6 bases, with 17 bases between them. Per germline, CDR1 WSHSY and CDR2 SAAADI. The CDR3 nucleotides are TGCGCCAGCAGTGAGGCGGCGGGGGGCGGTAGTCAGCCCCAGCATTTT. Its translation is CASSEAAGGGSQPQHF.

V usage is TRBV24-1 and J usage is TRBJ2-1; D perhaps matches TRBD2 (6 bases). Trimming cost V 7 bases and J 5 bases, with 17 bases left between them. CDR1 KGHDR and CDR2 SFDVKD come from the germline V gene. The CDR3 runs to 15 residues. CDR3 in amino acids: CATRGGPISNNEQFF. The CDR3 DNA reads TGTGCCACCAGGGGGGGACCAATTTCCAACAATGAGCAGTTCTTC.

J is TRBJ2-5 and V is TRBV12-3 or TRBV12-4; D is unclear. The CDR3 is made up of 12 amino acids. Deletions cut 3 bases from V and 5 bases from J, with 7 bases between. Here the CDR3 reads CASSFGWETQYF. The DNA of the CDR3 is TGTGCCAGCAGTTTTGGGTGGGAGACCCAGTACTTC.

J is TRBJ1-6 and V is TRBV5-6; no firm D call. With 0 bases removed from V and 2 bases from J, the gap between germline ends came to 9 bases. This CDR3 comprises 16 residues. Germline CDR1 reads SGHDT; CDR2 reads YYEEEE. This chain's CDR3 is CASSLERATYNSPLHF. The CDR3 nucleotides read TGTGCCAGCAGCTTGGAGAGGGCGACCTATAATTCACCCCTCCACTTT.

The CDR3 here is CASRGDRAPGELFF. The CDR3, as DNA: TGTGCCAGTAGGGGAGACAGGGCGCCCGGGGAGCTGTTTTTT. V gene TRBV19 combines with J gene TRBJ2-2, with 7 bases that match TRBD1. This CDR3 is built from 14 residues. Trimming cost V 6 bases and J 6 bases; bases outside gene matches: 7. Germline values: CDR1 LNHDA, CDR2 SQIVND (reference sequence).

The chain is built from TRBV11-2 and TRBJ2-1, with D maybe TRBD2 (5 bases). V dropped 3 bases and J dropped 3 bases, with 12 bases sitting between them. CDR1 is SGHAT and CDR2 is FQNNGV in the germline V gene. The CDR3 is 15 residues long. Written as DNA, the CDR3 is TGTGCCAGCAGCTTCCTTCGGGGTGACTACAATGAGCAGTTCTTC. Amino acids: CASSFLRGDYNEQFF.